The T cell receptor beta chain described here comes from a study of response to subunit inactivated influenza vaccine. Overall study results and limits: Authors suggested each seasonal flu vaccination may recruit only limited numbers of new T cells.

In the case of this clonotype: Its antigen is not known.

Using its own MiXCR run on the RT-PCR reads, TCRdb lists one record per CDR3 protein. The sample consists of some 180,000 distinct CDR3 sequences, around a tenth of them appearing once. This CDR3 has 11 residues. The V gene's germline CDR1 is MNHEY and CDR2 SVGEGT. The source of this sequence is a man between 45 and 60 years old who received an inactivated influenza vaccine. The rearrangement links TRBV6-2 or TRBV6-3 to TRBJ2-7; tentatively, D is TRBD1 (6 bases). The starting material was non-naive T cells sorted from PBMCs, obtained on the day of vaccination. DNA for the CDR3: TGTGCGATACCCCGGACAGACGAGCAGTACTTC. Protein sequence: CAIPRTDEQYF.